This T cell receptor (beta chain) originates from a study of blood T cell repertoires in COVID-19. Authors' data handling: Scientists estimated how many nucleated cells there were by amplifying reference gene primers. The method was immunoSEQ multiplex PCR; TCRdb's version includes in-frame clones alone and lacks a portion of them. The V and J calls and the clone size are those of that table, but D and trimming were determined from the DNA. The sample lists 200,000 to 250,000 clones; about 87% were seen once. Patients of the Seattle cohort, enrolled during active infection, were followed longitudinally. This TCR was recovered from a man aged 25-40 years with COVID-19, enrolled during active disease. Material: peripheral blood.

CDR3 sequence: CASSLELSGTDTQYF. CDR3 bases: TGCGCCAGCAGCTTGGAGCTTAGCGGCACAGATACGCAGTATTTT. The chain employs TRBV5-1 and TRBJ2-3; the D gene is possibly TRBD2 (5 bases). Trimming took off 0 bases at V and 1 base at J, with 9 bases between the two ends. The CDR3 length is 15 residues. Germline loops: CDR1 SGHRS, CDR2 YFSETQ.